The T cell receptor (beta chain) under discussion was sequenced for a study of human T cells and chemical hapten exposure. As for the study in general: The use of 2% DPC on approximately 2 cm by approximately 2 cm of upper inner arm skin constituted sensitization.

TCRdb called the RACE reads again in MiXCR, with one record for every CDR3 protein. The repertoire holds approximately 400,000 distinct CDR3 sequences, approximately 4.4% seen once, with roughly 2.4% in the top ten. This clonotype was found a few times. The target antigen is unknown. Time point of the sample: patch test 1, 2 weeks after DPC sensitization. This sample's treatment: therapeutic diphenylcyclopropenone sensitization with weekly scalp DPC. General study results and limits: A positive correlation with patch test score was found for PT1 expanded TCR counts.

The CDR3 is 16 amino acids. Germline trimming cut 4 bases from V and 6 bases from J; bases unmatched to any gene: 12. Germline V gene lookup returns CDR1 MNHEY and CDR2 SMNVEV (reference sequence). The V call is TRBV27, the J call TRBJ1-1; 9 positions match TRBD1. This TCR was sampled from a woman aged 45-59 years with alopecia areata. Some clones in this sample may be carry-over from other donors' samples. Sequences were derived from whole blood, sampled in connection with sensitization to the hapten diphenylcyclopropenone (DPC). The CDR3 spells CASSSTGTGLTAEAFF. The CDR3 DNA sequence: TGTGCCAGCAGTTCCACCGGGACAGGGCTAACCGCTGAAGCTTTCTTT.